This T cell receptor delta chain derives from a study of gamma-delta T cells after stem cell transplantation. V was cut by 5 bases and J by 0 bases, with 33 bases left in between. The CDR3 is 21 residues long. The germline CDR1 and CDR2 sequences are GEAIGNYY and EKD. TCRdb used CATT to re-call clones from the RT-PCR reads. The sample contains about 14,000 delta-chain clones, about 32% of which appear only once. The sequencing input was gamma-delta T cells. This TCR was recovered from a human donor. It is not recorded whose cells these are; they may come from a transplant donor. V and J are TRDV2 and TRDJ1, with D perhaps matching TRDD3 (5 bases). CDR3 residues: CACGATRSVPLGGFYTDKLIF. CDR3 coding DNA: TGTGCCTGTGGCGCCACACGGAGTGTTCCCCTAGGGGGTTTCTACACCGATAAACTCATCTTT.